One sample yielded the 7 T cell receptor beta chains listed below, sequenced in a study of blood T cell repertoires in COVID-19. Profiled with immunoSEQ multiplex PCR; TCRdb holds only in-frame clones, not every one. The sample shows a few hundred thousand clones, roughly four fifths of them seen only once. The specimen was peripheral blood. Receptors originate from a man aged 30-40 years who had recovered from COVID-19.

The rearrangement uses TRBV3-1 (or the pseudogene TRBV3-2) and TRBJ2-2; TRBD1 matches 8 bases. The CDR3 has 15 amino acids. V lost 6 bases and J lost 4; bases outside the gene matches: 7. Per the germline V gene, CDR1 is LGHDT and CDR2 is YNNKEL (reference sequence). The CDR3 region is CASRLQGALTGELFF. The CDR3 DNA is TGTGCCAGCAGGCTTCAGGGGGCGCTCACCGGGGAGCTGTTTTTT.

This chain uses TRBV6-5 with TRBJ1-4; the D is unclear. This CDR3 contains 15 residues. V was pared by 4 bases and J by 0 bases, with 9 bases between. Germline V CDR1 and CDR2: MNHEY, SVGAGI. CDR3 loop: CASSSRPTTNEKLFF. The CDR3 nucleotides read TGTGCCAGCAGTTCGCGTCCGACAACTAATGAAAAACTGTTTTTT.

The chain uses TRBV11-2 and TRBJ1-1; 8 nucleotides match TRBD1. The V gene's germline CDR1 is SGHAT and CDR2 FQNNGV. V shed 5 bases, J shed 4 bases, and the junction held 9 bases outside the gene matches. The length of the CDR3 is 15 residues. CDR3 sequence (DNA): TGTGCCAGCAGCGGACAGGGATTAAGAGTCACTGAAGCTTTCTTT. Translating gives CASSGQGLRVTEAFF.

V usage is TRBV7-2 and J usage is TRBJ2-2; the D is unclear. In germline, CDR1 is SGHTA, CDR2 FQGNSA. Trimming left V 5 bases short and J 10 bases short, with 11 bases between. The CDR3 is made up of 12 amino acids. Here the CDR3 reads CASSLSGLELFF. CDR3 nucleotide sequence: TGTGCCAGCAGCCTGAGTGGTTTGGAGCTGTTTTTT.

V gene TRBV21-1 combines with J gene TRBJ1-2; whether TRBD1, the table's D call, matches the DNA was not checked. TRBV21-1 has pseudogene status. This CDR3 region has 21 residues. This CDR3 reads CASSKVFKGAWASVSNYGYTF. The DNA for the CDR3 is TGTGCCAGCAGCAAAGTCTTTAAAGGGGCGTGGGCCTCTGTTTCTAACTATGGCTACACCTTC.

The chain links TRBV5-1 to TRBJ1-6; possibly TRBD1 for D (5 bases). V dropped 0 bases and J dropped 8 bases, with 12 bases sitting between them. From germline, CDR1 is SGHRS and CDR2 YFSETQ. CDR3 length equals 15 residues. The DNA of the CDR3 is TGCGCCAGCAGCTTGGAACCGGGGGTGGATTCACCCCTCCACTTT. Protein product: CASSLEPGVDSPLHF.

This chain connects TRBV29-1 to TRBJ2-1; 11 bases are a match to TRBD2. The CDR3 has 15 residues. V lost 4 bases and J lost 7; bases outside the gene matches: 9. CDR1 is SQVTM, CDR2 ANQGSEA, per germline. CDR3 DNA: TGCAGCGTTGCCCGCATAGCGGGAGGGACTAATGAGCAGTTCTTC. It encodes CSVARIAGGTNEQFF.